The present TCR beta chain was sequenced within a study of blood T cell repertoires in COVID-19. Profiling relied on immunoSEQ multiplex PCR, and the TCRdb table lists in-frame clones only, not all of them. The profile shows about 200,000 clones, 80% to 90% of them singletons. Germline V gene data show CDR1 as DFQATT and CDR2 as SNEGSKA (reference sequence). The V end lost 3 bases, the J end lost 3 bases, and 20 bases lay between the germline ends. The CDR3 loop spans 16 amino acids. The chain uses TRBV20-1 and TRBJ1-2, with unresolved D. This TCR was sampled from a woman in her 70s with acute or convalescent COVID-19. The specimen was peripheral blood. CDR3 sequence (DNA): TGCAGTGCTAGTGTCGGCCCAAGCGGGTCGGACTATGGCTACACCTTC. Its protein is CSASVGPSGSDYGYTF.